This section outlines one TCR beta chain sequence together with its context. CDR3 size: 15 residues. The V and J ends lost 0 bases and 3 bases respectively, with 11 bases between them. Per germline, CDR1 LNHNV and CDR2 YYDKDF (reference sequence). This specimen belongs to a study of T cell changes during pregnancy in multiple sclerosis. TCRdb's copy holds only in-frame clones and misses some; the assay was immunoSEQ multiplex PCR. The sample shows around 50,000 clones, roughly 92% of them seen only once. The chain joins TRBV15 to TRBJ1-2; perhaps TRBD1 as D (5 bases). The sample was CD4+ T cells from peripheral blood mononuclear cells, taken in the third trimester of pregnancy. This sequence originates from a female donor with multiple sclerosis, enrolled in a pregnancy study. The CDR3 loop is CATSRDGQGHYGYTF. The CDR3 region has the DNA TGTGCCACCAGCAGAGATGGTCAGGGTCACTATGGCTACACCTTC.